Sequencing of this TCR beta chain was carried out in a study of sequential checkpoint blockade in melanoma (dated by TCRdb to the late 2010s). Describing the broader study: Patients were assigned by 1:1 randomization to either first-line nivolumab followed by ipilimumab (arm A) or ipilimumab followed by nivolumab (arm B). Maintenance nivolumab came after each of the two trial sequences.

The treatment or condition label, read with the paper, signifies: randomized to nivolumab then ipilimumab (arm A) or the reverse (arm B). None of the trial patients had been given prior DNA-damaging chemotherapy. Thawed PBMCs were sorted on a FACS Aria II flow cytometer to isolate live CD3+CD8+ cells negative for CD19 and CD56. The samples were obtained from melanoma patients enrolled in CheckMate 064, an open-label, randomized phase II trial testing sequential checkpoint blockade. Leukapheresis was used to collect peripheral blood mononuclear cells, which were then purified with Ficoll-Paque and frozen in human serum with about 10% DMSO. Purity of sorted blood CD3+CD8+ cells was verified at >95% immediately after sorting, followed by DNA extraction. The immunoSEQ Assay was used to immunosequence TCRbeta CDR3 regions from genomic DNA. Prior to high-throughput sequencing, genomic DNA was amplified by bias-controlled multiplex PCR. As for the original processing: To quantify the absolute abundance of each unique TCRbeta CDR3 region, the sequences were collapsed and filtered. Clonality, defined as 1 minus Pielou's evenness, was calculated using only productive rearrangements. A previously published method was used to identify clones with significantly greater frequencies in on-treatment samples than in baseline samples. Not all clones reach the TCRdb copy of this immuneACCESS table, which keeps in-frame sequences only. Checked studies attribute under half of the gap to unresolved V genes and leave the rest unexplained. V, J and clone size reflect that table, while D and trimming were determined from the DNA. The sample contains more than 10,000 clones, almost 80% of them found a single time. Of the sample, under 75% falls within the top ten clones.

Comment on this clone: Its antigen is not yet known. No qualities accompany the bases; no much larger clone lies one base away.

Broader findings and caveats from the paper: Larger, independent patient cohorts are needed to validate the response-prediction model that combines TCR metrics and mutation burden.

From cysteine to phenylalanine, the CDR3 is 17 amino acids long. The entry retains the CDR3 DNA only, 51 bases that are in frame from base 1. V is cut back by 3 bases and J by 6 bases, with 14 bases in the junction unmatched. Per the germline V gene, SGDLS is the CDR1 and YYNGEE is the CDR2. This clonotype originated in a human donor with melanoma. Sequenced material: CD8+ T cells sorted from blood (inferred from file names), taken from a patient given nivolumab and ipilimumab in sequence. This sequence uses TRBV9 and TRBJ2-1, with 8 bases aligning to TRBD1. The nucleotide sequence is TGTGCCAGCAGCGAGGGTCGAGACAGGGGCCTTGCCAATGAGCAGTTCTTC. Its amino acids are CASSEGRDRGLANEQFF.